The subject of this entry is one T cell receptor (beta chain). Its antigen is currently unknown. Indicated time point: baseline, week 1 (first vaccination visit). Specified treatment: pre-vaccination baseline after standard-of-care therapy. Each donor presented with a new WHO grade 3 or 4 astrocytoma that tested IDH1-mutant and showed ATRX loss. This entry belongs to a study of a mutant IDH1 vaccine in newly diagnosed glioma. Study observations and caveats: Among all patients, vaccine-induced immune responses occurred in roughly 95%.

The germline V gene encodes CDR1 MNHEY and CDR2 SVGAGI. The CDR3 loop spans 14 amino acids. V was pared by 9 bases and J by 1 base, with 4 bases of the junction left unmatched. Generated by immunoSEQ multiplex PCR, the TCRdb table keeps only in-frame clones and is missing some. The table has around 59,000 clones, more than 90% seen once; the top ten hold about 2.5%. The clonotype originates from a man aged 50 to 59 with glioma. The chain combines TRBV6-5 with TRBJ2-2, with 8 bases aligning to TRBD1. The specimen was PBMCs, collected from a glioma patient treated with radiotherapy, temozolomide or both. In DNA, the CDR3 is TGTGCCAGTTACGGGACAGGGAACACCGGGGAGCTGTTTTTT. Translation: CASYGTGNTGELFF.